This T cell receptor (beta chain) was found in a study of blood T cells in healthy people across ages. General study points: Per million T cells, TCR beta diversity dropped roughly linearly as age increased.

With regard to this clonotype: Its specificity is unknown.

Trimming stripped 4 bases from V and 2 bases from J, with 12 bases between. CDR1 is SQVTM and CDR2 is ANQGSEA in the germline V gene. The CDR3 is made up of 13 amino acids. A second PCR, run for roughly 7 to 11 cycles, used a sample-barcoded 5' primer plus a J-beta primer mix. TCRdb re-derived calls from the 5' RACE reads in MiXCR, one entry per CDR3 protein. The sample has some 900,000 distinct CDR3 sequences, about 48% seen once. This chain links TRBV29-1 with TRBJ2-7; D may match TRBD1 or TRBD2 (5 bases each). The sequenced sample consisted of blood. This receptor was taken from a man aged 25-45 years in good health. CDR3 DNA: TGCAGCGTTGTTGGGGACGGCACCTACGAGCAGTACTTC. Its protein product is CSVVGDGTYEQYF.